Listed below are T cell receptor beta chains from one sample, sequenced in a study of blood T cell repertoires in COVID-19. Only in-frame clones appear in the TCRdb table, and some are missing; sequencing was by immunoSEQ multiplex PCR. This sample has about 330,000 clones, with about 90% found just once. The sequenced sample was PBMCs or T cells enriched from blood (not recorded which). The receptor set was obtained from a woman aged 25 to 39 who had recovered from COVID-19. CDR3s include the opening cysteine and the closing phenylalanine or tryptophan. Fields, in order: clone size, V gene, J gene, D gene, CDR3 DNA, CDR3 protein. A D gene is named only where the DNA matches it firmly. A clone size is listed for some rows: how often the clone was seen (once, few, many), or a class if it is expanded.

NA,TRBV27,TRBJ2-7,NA,TGTGCCAGCAGTTGGGGCCGTGATGTGAACGAGCAGTACTTC,CASSWGRDVNEQYF
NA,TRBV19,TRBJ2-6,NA,TGTGCCAGTAGTCACAGCTCTGGGGCCAACGTCCTGACTTTC,CASSHSSGANVLTF
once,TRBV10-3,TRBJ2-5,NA,TGTGCCATCAGTGGACAGGGAGGACAGACCCAGTACTTC,CAISGQGGQTQYF
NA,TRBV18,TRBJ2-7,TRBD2,TGTGCCAGCTCACCACTAGCGGGGGACTACGAGCAGTACTTC,CASSPLAGDYEQYF
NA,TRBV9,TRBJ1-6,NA,TGTGCCAGCAGCCCAGAACACGGACAGCGCTATAATTCACCCCTCCACTTT,CASSPEHGQRYNSPLHF
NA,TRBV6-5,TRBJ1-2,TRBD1,TGTGCCAGCAGTTACTCTTCGACAGGGGGCAAGGGGGGCTACACCTTC,CASSYSSTGGKGGYTF
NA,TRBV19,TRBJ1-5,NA,TGTGCCAGTAGTATAGCCGGGCCGGGGAGCAATCAGCCCCAGCATTTT,CASSIAGPGSNQPQHF
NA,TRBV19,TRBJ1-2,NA,TGTGCCAGTAGACGCGCAGGGTTTTTAGCTAACTATGGCTACACCTTC,CASRRAGFLANYGYTF
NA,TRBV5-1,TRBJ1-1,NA,TGCGCCAGCAGCAGACGTTCAGGGAACACTGAAGCTTTCTTT,CASSRRSGNTEAFF
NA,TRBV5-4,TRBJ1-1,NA,TGTGCCAGCAGCTTGGGAGACAGGAATCATGAAGCTTTCTTT,CASSLGDRNHEAFF
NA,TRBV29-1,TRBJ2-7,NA,TGCAGCGTTGGGATGGGGTTGACGGACAATTCCTACGAGCAGTACTTC,CSVGMGLTDNSYEQYF
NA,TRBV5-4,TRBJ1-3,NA,TGTGCCAGCAGCTTGGGATCAGGTGGGGCTTCTGGAAACACCATATATTTT,CASSLGSGGASGNTIYF
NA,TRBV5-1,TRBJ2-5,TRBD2,TGCGCCAGCAGCTCCGCCGGGAGGGCCGGGCAAGAGACCCAGTACTTC,CASSSAGRAGQETQYF
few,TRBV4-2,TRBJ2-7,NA,TGTGCCAGCAGCCATGCCCAGGCCTACGAGCAGTACTTC,CASSHAQAYEQYF
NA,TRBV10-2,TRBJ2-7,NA,TGCGCCAGCAGTGACAGGGGCTACGAGCAGTACTTC,CASSDRGYEQYF
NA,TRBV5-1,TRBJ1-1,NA,TGCGCCAGCAGCATAGCGGGACTGGGAAACACTTTCTTT,CASSIAGLGNTFF
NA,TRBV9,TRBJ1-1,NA,TGTGCCAGCAGCGTAGGCAGGGGGAACACTGAAGCTTTCTTT,CASSVGRGNTEAFF
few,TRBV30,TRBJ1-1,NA,TGTGCCTCAAAAGCTAGCACTGAAGCTTTCTTT,CASKASTEAFF
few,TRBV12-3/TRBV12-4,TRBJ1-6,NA,TGTGCCAGCAGCCTCCCCGATTCACCCCTCCACTTT,CASSLPDSPLHF
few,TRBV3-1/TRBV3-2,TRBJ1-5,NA,TGTGCCAGCAGCCAAGCAGGCCGTCGGCCCCAGCATTTT,CASSQAGRRPQHF
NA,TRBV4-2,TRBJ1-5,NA,TGTGCCAGCAGCCAAGAAGGGGCTAATCAGCCCCAGCATTTT,CASSQEGANQPQHF
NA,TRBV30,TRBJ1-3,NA,TGTGCCACCCGGGACACAGGGTTCGGTGGAAACACCATATATTTT,CATRDTGFGGNTIYF